A single T cell receptor beta chain is shown here with its context. This CDR3 spans 13 amino acids. CDR1 and CDR2 (germline): SEHNR, FQNEAQ (reference sequence). The V end was cut by 5 bases, the J end by 7 bases, with 15 bases between. The sample comes from a study of identical twins. TCRdb itself ran the 5' RACE reads through MiXCR, one entry per CDR3 protein. This sample has approximately 700,000 distinct CDR3 sequences, with over 15% found just once. These data were likewise used in another study, on T cells expressing NK-cell markers. That work states: Seven sequenced donors out of eight were HCMV-seropositive, one seronegative. Restriction of the sorted population to alpha-beta TCR T cells was achieved in several experiments with an anti-gamma-delta TCR antibody. Top CD8+ clonotypes included the dominant CD3+CD56+NKG2C+ clonotypes in a handful of donors.

Specimen: PBMCs. The gene calls are TRBV7-9 and TRBJ2-7; a weak D match, TRBD2 (6 bases). This sequence was found in a woman between 18 and 30 years old in good health. Here the CDR3 reads CASSVRGIWEQYF. The CDR3 bases are TGTGCCAGCAGCGTTCGGGGGATTTGGGAGCAGTACTTC.